One and the same sample provided the 23 T cell receptor beta chains below, sequenced in a study of cytomegalovirus exposure and HLA in healthy donors. The PCR had 60 Vbeta and 13 Jbeta primers. Only in-frame clones appear in the TCRdb table, and some are missing; sequencing was by immunoSEQ multiplex PCR. This sample has about 92,000 clones, with roughly 80% found just once. The sample consisted of PBMCs. These receptors were collected from a man aged 50-60 years in good health and CMV-seropositive.

With respect to this clone: A read error may produce the germline difference seen at one junction end. The V gene is TRBV7-9, the J gene TRBJ2-3, with D perhaps TRBD2 (6 bases). The CDR3 has 17 residues. Per germline, CDR1 SEHNR and CDR2 FQNEAQ (reference sequence). The CDR3 loop reads CSSSRRDFTTSTDTQYF. Here the CDR3 DNA reads TGTTCCAGCAGCCGTCGGGACTTTACCACTAGCACAGATACGCAGTATTTT.

J is TRBJ2-7 and V is TRBV7-3; TRBD1 matches 9 bases. CDR3 size: 13 residues. With 5 bases clipped from V and 5 bases from J, the junction kept 4 bases outside the gene matches. The germline gives CDR1 SGHTA, CDR2 FQGTGA. CDR3 nucleotides: TGTGCCAGCAGCCCGGGACAGGGTCACGAGCAGTACTTC. This codes for CASSPGQGHEQYF. The full variable domain, its missing parts supplied by reference TRBV7-3 and TRBJ2-7, is GAGVSQTPSNKVTEKGKYVELRCDPISGHTALYWYRQSLGQGPEFLIYFQGTGAADDSGLPNDRFFAVRPEGSVSTLKIQRTERGDSAVYLCASSPGQGHEQYFGPGTRLTVT.

The chain is built from TRBV9 and TRBJ2-3, with D possibly TRBD1 on 6 matching bases. Germline V gene sequence: CDR1 SGDLS, CDR2 YYNGEE. CDR3 length: 15 residues. V lost 3 bases to trimming and J lost 1 base, with 12 bases between them. Written as DNA, the CDR3 is TGTGCCAGCAGCGAGGGGGTCGGGGGCACAGATACGCAGTATTTT. Protein sequence: CASSEGVGGTDTQYF.

This clone occurred a few times. This sequence joins TRBV7-3 and TRBJ2-1; 12 positions match TRBD2. V dropped 5 bases and J dropped 6; count of bases not matched to a gene: 5. This CDR3 region has 15 residues. Germline V gene data show CDR1 as SGHTA and CDR2 as FQGTGA. CDR3: CASSTSSGGANEQFF. The CDR3 DNA follows: TGTGCCAGCAGCACCTCTAGCGGGGGGGCCAATGAGCAGTTCTTC.

The CDR3 DNA sequence: TGTGCCAGCAGCGTAGGGACAGCTACCACTGAAGCTTTCTTT. Its translation is CASSVGTATTEAFF. The chain combines TRBV9 with TRBJ1-1, with a possible D match to TRBD1 (6 bases). CDR1 SGDLS and CDR2 YYNGEE come from the germline V gene. The CDR3 is 14 residues long. The V and J ends lost 0 bases and 4 bases respectively, with 10 bases between them.

This chain links TRBV7-3 with TRBJ2-2, with 10 nucleotides matching TRBD2. Germline-derived CDR1 and CDR2 are SGHTA and FQGTGA. This CDR3 has 18 residues. V shed 4 bases, J shed 7 bases, and the junction held 15 bases outside the gene matches. CDR3 amino acids: CASSSLGSGGVSGGELFF. The CDR3 DNA follows: TGTGCCAGCAGCTCCCTCGGGAGCGGGGGGGTTTCCGGCGGGGAGCTGTTTTTT.

The rearrangement links TRBV5-5 to TRBJ1-6, with a tentative D call TRBD1 (6 bases). This CDR3 has 15 amino acids. Germline CDR1 is SGHKS and CDR2 is YYEKEE (reference sequence). V lost 2 bases to trimming and J lost 7 bases, with 13 bases between them. The CDR3: CASSFLAGENSPLHF. CDR3 in DNA: TGTGCCAGCAGCTTTTTGGCAGGGGAAAATTCACCCCTCCACTTT. Drawing the rest from reference TRBV5-5 and TRBJ1-6, the complete variable domain is DAGVTQSPTHLIKTRGQQVTLRCSPISGHKSVSWYQQVLGQGPQFIFQYYEKEERGRGNFPDRFSARQFPNYSSELNVNALLLGDSALYLCASSFLAGENSPLHFGNGTRLTVT.

The J gene is TRBJ2-4, the V gene TRBV7-9; 7 bases line up with TRBD1. The germline gives CDR1 SEHNR, CDR2 FQNEAQ (reference sequence). The trim removed 1 base at V and 2 bases at J, leaving 2 bases unmatched. This CDR3 comprises 15 residues. The CDR3 loop is CASSLETGPKNIQYF. In DNA, the CDR3 is TGTGCCAGCAGCTTAGAGACAGGGCCCAAAAACATTCAGTACTTC.

This clone appeared once. V usage is TRBV27 and J usage is TRBJ1-5; no definite D call. The CDR3 spans 12 residues. The germline gives CDR1 MNHEY, CDR2 SMNVEV (reference sequence). V was cut by 7 bases and J by 7 bases, with 11 bases left in between. CDR3 sequence reads: CASKSLGQPQHF. In nucleotides, the CDR3 is TGTGCCAGCAAAAGTCTCGGGCAGCCCCAGCATTTT.

The chain is built from TRBV4-3 and TRBJ1-4, with D maybe TRBD1 (6 bases). The V gene's germline CDR1 is LGHNA and CDR2 YSLEER. CDR3 length equals 15 residues. V was clipped by 0 bases and J by 8 bases, with 13 bases between them. The CDR3 DNA sequence: TGCGCCAGCAGCCAAGATCTACAGGGTCGGGAAAAACTGTTTTTT. The encoded protein is CASSQDLQGREKLFF.

This clone was counted between two and nine times. Other DNA sequences in this sample translate to the same CDR3. This rearrangement joins TRBV7-9 to TRBJ1-5, with 9 bases aligning to TRBD1. The V gene end was trimmed by 5 bases and the J gene end by 4 bases; junction bases not matched to a gene: 6. The CDR3 has 15 amino acids. The germline V gene has CDR1 SEHNR and CDR2 FQNEAQ (reference sequence). The CDR3 protein is CASSVGQGRNQPQHF. The DNA for the CDR3 is TGTGCCAGCAGCGTAGGACAGGGGCGAAATCAGCCCCAGCATTTT.

This clone was counted only a few times. The chain combines TRBV28 with TRBJ1-3, with TRBD1 as a possible D gene (5 bases). This CDR3 region has 16 residues. Trimming cost V 1 base and J 0 bases, with 10 bases left between them. The germline CDR1 and CDR2 sequences are MDHEN and SYDVKM. CDR3 nucleotide sequence: TGTGCCAGCAGTTTATTCCTAACAGGCTCTGGAAACACCATATATTTT. Its translation is CASSLFLTGSGNTIYF. The full variable domain, its missing parts supplied by reference TRBV28 and TRBJ1-3, is DVKVTQSSRYLVKRTGEKVFLECVQDMDHENMFWYRQDPGLGLRLIYFSYDVKMKEKGDIPEGYSVSREKKERFSLILESASTNQTSMYLCASSLFLTGSGNTIYFGEGSWLTVV.

This clone turned up a few times. The chain joins TRBV5-1 to TRBJ1-4; 9 positions match TRBD1. The CDR3 is 16 residues long. Germline values: CDR1 SGHRS, CDR2 YFSETQ. V trimming: 4 bases; J trimming: 2 bases; junction bases outside the gene matches: 6. The CDR3 protein is CASSKGQGDTNEKLFF. The CDR3 DNA reads as TGCGCCAGCAGCAAGGGACAGGGAGACACTAATGAAAAACTGTTTTTT.

The chain employs TRBV5-6 and TRBJ2-7, with 8 positions matching TRBD1. CDR3 length equals 14 residues. V dropped 2 bases and J dropped 2; count of bases not matched to a gene: 3. The germline CDR1 and CDR2 sequences are SGHDT and YYEEEE. CDR3 DNA sequence: TGTGCCAGCAGCTTTGACAGGGGTCCCTACGAGCAGTACTTC. This sequence encodes CASSFDRGPYEQYF.

This chain joins TRBV12-5 and TRBJ1-5; the D gene is possibly TRBD1 (5 bases). Germline V gene data show CDR1 as LGHNT and CDR2 as FRNRAP. The CDR3 has 15 amino acids. V was trimmed by 1 base and J by 3 bases, leaving 10 bases between them. This chain's CDR3 is CASGLGSRDNQPQHF. The CDR3 DNA reads as TGTGCTAGTGGTTTGGGTAGCAGGGACAATCAGCCCCAGCATTTT.

A note on this clone: One end of the junction is discordant with germline, which a read error may explain. The V call is TRBV27, the J call TRBJ1-6, with D possibly TRBD1 on 6 matching bases. The germline V gene has CDR1 MNHEY and CDR2 SMNVEV (reference sequence). This CDR3 contains 13 residues. CDR3: CASSGQSNSPLNF. CDR3 DNA: TGTGCCAGCAGTGGACAGAGTAATTCACCCCTCAACTTT.

This clone was observed a single time. The V gene is TRBV6-4, the J gene TRBJ1-2; tentatively, D is TRBD1 (5 bases). CDR3 length: 16 amino acids. Germline V gene sequence: CDR1 MRHNA, CDR2 SNTAGT. With 3 bases removed from V and 8 bases from J, the gap between germline ends came to 22 bases. This chain's CDR3 is CASSDDRDVGKGGYTF. For the CDR3, the DNA is TGTGCCAGCAGTGATGACAGAGATGTTGGAAAGGGAGGCTACACCTTC.

This chain links TRBV7-8 with TRBJ2-3; a weak D match, TRBD1 (5 bases). CDR3 length: 15 residues. CDR1 is SGHVS, CDR2 FQNEAQ, per germline. Between the trimmed V and J ends, which lost 1 base and 10 bases, there was a span of 18 bases. CDR3 amino acids: CASSLGGNRPEAQYF. In DNA, the CDR3 is TGTGCCAGCAGCTTAGGGGGCAACAGACCCGAGGCGCAGTATTTT.

The rearrangement uses TRBV18 and TRBJ2-3, with 8 bases matching TRBD2. Germline CDR1 KGHSH, CDR2 LQKENI. The V and J ends lost 4 bases and 6 bases, in that order; junction bases with no gene match: 9. The CDR3 has 15 amino acids. CDR3 protein: CASSRSGAGKDTQYF. CDR3 DNA sequence: TGTGCCAGCTCACGTAGCGGGGCAGGCAAGGATACGCAGTATTTT.

The chain employs TRBV7-2 and TRBJ2-7, with 9 bases fitting TRBD2. The CDR3 has 14 amino acids. Germline CDR1 and CDR2: SGHTA and FQGNSA. V shed 1 base, J shed 6 bases, and the junction held 4 bases outside the gene matches. DNA for the CDR3: TGTGCCAGCAGCTTAGTTAGCGGGGGCGGCGAGCAGTACTTC. Its protein product is CASSLVSGGGEQYF. Supplemented by reference TRBV7-2 and TRBJ2-7, the full variable domain reads GAGVSQSPSNKVTEKGKDVELRCDPISGHTALYWYRQSLGQGLEFLIYFQGNSAPDKSGLPSDRFSAERTGGSVSTLTIQRTQQEDSAVYLCASSLVSGGGEQYFGPGTRLTVT.

The chain employs TRBV10-3 and TRBJ2-5; D may be TRBD2 (6 bases). Germline V gene lookup returns CDR1 ENHRY and CDR2 SYGVKD. The length of the CDR3 is 14 residues. V shed 6 bases and J shed 5 bases, with 16 bases lying between them. The CDR3 loop is CAISLRGTEETQYF. CDR3 DNA: TGTGCCATCAGCCTACGGGGGACCGAGGAGACCCAGTACTTC.

The chain carries TRBV27 and TRBJ2-7, with 14 nucleotides matching TRBD2. This CDR3 comprises 16 residues. Trimming took 2 bases from V and 2 from J; bases not matched to a gene: 2. The germline gives CDR1 MNHEY, CDR2 SMNVEV (reference sequence). This CDR3 is CASSLGLAGGTYEQYF. The CDR3 nucleotides are TGTGCCAGCAGTTTAGGACTAGCGGGGGGAACCTACGAGCAGTACTTC.

The rearrangement uses TRBV18 and TRBJ2-7; maybe TRBD1 (5 bases). Germline V gives CDR1 KGHSH, CDR2 LQKENI. The V and J ends lost 4 bases and 2 bases respectively, with 9 bases between them. This CDR3 has 13 amino acids. CDR3 amino acids: CASSRQGPYEQYF. The CDR3 DNA sequence: TGTGCCAGCTCACGCCAGGGCCCCTACGAGCAGTACTTC.